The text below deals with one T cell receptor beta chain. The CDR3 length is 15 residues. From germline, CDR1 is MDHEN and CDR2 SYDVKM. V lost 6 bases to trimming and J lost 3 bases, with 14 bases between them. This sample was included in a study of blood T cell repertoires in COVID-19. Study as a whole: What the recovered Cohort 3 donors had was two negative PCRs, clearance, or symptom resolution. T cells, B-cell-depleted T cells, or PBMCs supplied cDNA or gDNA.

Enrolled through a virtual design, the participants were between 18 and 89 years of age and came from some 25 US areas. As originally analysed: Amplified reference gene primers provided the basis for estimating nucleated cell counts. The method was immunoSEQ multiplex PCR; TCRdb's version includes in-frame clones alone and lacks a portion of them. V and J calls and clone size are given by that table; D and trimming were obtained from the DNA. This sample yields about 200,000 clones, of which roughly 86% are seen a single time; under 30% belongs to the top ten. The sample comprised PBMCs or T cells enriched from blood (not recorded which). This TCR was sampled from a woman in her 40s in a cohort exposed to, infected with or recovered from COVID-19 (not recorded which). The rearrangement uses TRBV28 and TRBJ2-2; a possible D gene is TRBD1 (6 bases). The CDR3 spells CASREGQRYTGELFF. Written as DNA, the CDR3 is TGTGCCAGCAGAGAAGGACAGAGGTACACCGGGGAGCTGTTTTTT.